This passage covers 20 T cell receptor beta chains from one sample sequenced in a study of blood T cell repertoires in COVID-19. Only in-frame clones appear in the TCRdb table, and some are missing; sequencing was by immunoSEQ multiplex PCR. The table has around 400,000 clones, roughly 86% seen once; the top ten hold about 2.3%. The sequenced sample consisted of peripheral blood. These receptors were obtained from a woman in her fifties or sixties with COVID-19, enrolled during active disease.

This clone was seen a few times. V gene TRBV7-9 combines with J gene TRBJ1-2, with D possibly TRBD1 on 6 matching bases. Germline loops: CDR1 SEHNR, CDR2 FQNEAQ (reference sequence). V lost 5 bases, J lost 7 bases, and 14 bases lay in between. The CDR3 totals 13 residues. CDR3 DNA: TGTGCCAGCAGCCCGACAGGCTCGGTTGGCTACACCTTC. Amino acids: CASSPTGSVGYTF.

This clone was seen more than once but under ten times. The chain is built from TRBV5-1 and TRBJ1-6; no clear D gene. The ends were cut back, 2 bases at V and 7 bases at J, with 10 bases in the middle. The CDR3 sequence is 14 residues long. From germline, CDR1 is SGHRS and CDR2 YFSETQ. The CDR3 loop is CASSLEPRNSPLHF. The CDR3 DNA sequence: TGCGCCAGCAGCTTAGAACCGCGAAATTCACCCCTCCACTTT.

The chain links TRBV28 to TRBJ1-5; 7 nucleotides match TRBD1. Germline-derived CDR1 and CDR2 are MDHEN and SYDVKM. J gave up 4 bases and V 1 base, and 4 bases lay outside the gene matches. CDR3 length equals 15 residues. Here the CDR3 reads CASSLLTGINQPQHF. CDR3 in DNA: TGTGCCAGCAGTTTATTGACAGGGATAAATCAGCCCCAGCATTTT.

The CDR3 spells CSVGGDLGTGDTDTQYF. The CDR3 nucleotides read TGCAGCGTTGGGGGTGATTTAGGGACAGGGGACACAGATACGCAGTATTTT. The chain is built from TRBV29-1 and TRBJ2-3; 10 positions agree with TRBD1. The junction had 12 bases not matched to a gene; V was cut back by 4 bases and J by 2 bases. The CDR3 is made up of 17 amino acids. CDR1 and CDR2 from the germline V gene are SQVTM and ANQGSEA.

This chain uses TRBV18 with TRBJ2-6, with D tentatively TRBD1 (6 bases). The V end lost 2 bases, the J end lost 0 bases, and 11 bases lay between the germline ends. Per the germline V gene, CDR1 is KGHSH and CDR2 is LQKENI. The CDR3 loop spans 17 amino acids. In nucleotides, the CDR3 is TGTGCCAGCTCACCATGGGCAGGGGACTCTGGGGCCAACGTCCTGACTTTC. Its protein product is CASSPWAGDSGANVLTF.

The chain links TRBV3-1 (or the pseudogene TRBV3-2) to TRBJ1-6; 9 nucleotides match TRBD1. Per germline, CDR1 LGHDT and CDR2 YNNKEL (reference sequence). The CDR3 contains 13 residues. Trimming at V came to 4 bases and at J to 10 bases, leaving 2 bases not matched to a gene. The DNA of the CDR3 is TGTGCCAGCAGCCCGGACAGGGGCTCACCCCTCCACTTT. Protein sequence: CASSPDRGSPLHF.

This clone was recorded only once. The chain links TRBV4-1 to TRBJ2-3, with TRBD1 matching 8 bases. The CDR3 runs 17 residues. The V gene's germline CDR1 is MGHRA and CDR2 YSYEKL. V shed 4 bases, J shed 5 bases, and the junction held 14 bases outside the gene matches. CDR3 residues: CASSPGPGQGNIDTQYF. The CDR3 bases are TGCGCCAGCAGCCCGGGACCCGGACAGGGTAACATAGATACGCAGTATTTT.

Points on this clone: This CDR3 is also generated by other DNA sequences in the sample. CDR3 sequence (DNA): TGTGCCAGTAGTGTTCAGGGGTATCAGCCCCAGCATTTT. Translation gives CASSVQGYQPQHF. The chain recombines TRBV19 with TRBJ1-5; the D gene is possibly TRBD1 (6 bases). This CDR3 is built from 13 residues. Germline lookup yields CDR1 LNHDA and CDR2 SQIVND (reference sequence). V was shortened by 5 bases and J by 5 bases, with 10 bases between the two germline ends.

This clone was counted between two and nine times. J is TRBJ1-4 and V is TRBV2; 8 bases match TRBD1. Per the germline V gene, CDR1 is SNHLY and CDR2 is FYNNEI. Trimming cost V 10 bases and J 8 bases; bases outside gene matches: 6. The length of the CDR3 is 12 residues. CDR3: CATRQGWEKLFF. The DNA of the CDR3 is TGTGCCACCCGACAGGGGTGGGAAAAACTGTTTTTT.

The chain couples TRBV28 to TRBJ1-2; the match to TRBD1 covers 11 bases. The CDR3 covers 15 residues. J lost 4 bases, V lost 7 bases, and 8 bases had no gene match. In germline, CDR1 is MDHEN, CDR2 SYDVKM. The CDR3 DNA reads as TGTGCCAGCACTCCGCGGGACAGGGGGGCCTATGGCTACACCTTC. Translation: CASTPRDRGAYGYTF.

This clone came up a few times. V and J are TRBV11-3 and TRBJ2-2; tentatively, D is TRBD2 (6 bases). CDR1 and CDR2 from the germline V gene are SGHNT and YENEEA. V was clipped by 4 bases and J by 3 bases, with 12 bases between them. This CDR3 contains 15 residues. This chain's CDR3 is CASSSGGGYTGELFF. The CDR3, as DNA: TGTGCCAGCAGCTCCGGGGGAGGATACACCGGGGAGCTGTTTTTT.

This clone was found a few times. This chain connects TRBV5-5 to TRBJ1-5; 8 bases are shared with TRBD1. Trimming took 4 bases from V and 5 from J; bases not matched to a gene: 5. This CDR3 has 14 residues. The germline V gene encodes CDR1 SGHKS and CDR2 YYEKEE (reference sequence). The CDR3 is CASSTGGFDQPQHF. The CDR3 DNA follows: TGTGCCAGCAGCACAGGGGGTTTCGATCAGCCCCAGCATTTT.

The chain is built from TRBV12-3 or TRBV12-4 and TRBJ1-1; D is ambiguous. V gave up 3 bases and J gave up 2 bases, with 4 bases separating them. This CDR3 is 12 amino acids long. The CDR3 bases are TGTGCCAGCAGTTTTACTAACACTGAAGCTTTCTTT. This translates into CASSFTNTEAFF.

This chain links TRBV3-1 (or the pseudogene TRBV3-2) with TRBJ2-3; the match to TRBD2 covers 10 bases. The trim removed 4 bases at V and 2 bases at J, leaving 6 bases unmatched. Germline CDR1 is LGHDT and CDR2 is YNNKEL (reference sequence). The CDR3 runs 16 residues. The CDR3 loop reads CASSPDSGGTTDTQYF. The CDR3 bases are TGTGCCAGCAGCCCGGATAGCGGGGGGACCACAGATACGCAGTATTTT.

This chain joins TRBV19 and TRBJ1-6; D gene ambiguous. This CDR3 has 15 amino acids. Trimming removed 8 bases from V and 0 bases from J, with 11 bases in between. Per the germline V gene, CDR1 is LNHDA and CDR2 is SQIVND (reference sequence). DNA for the CDR3: TGTGCCAGTTTGGAGGGAACCTCCTATAATTCACCCCTCCACTTT. Residues: CASLEGTSYNSPLHF.

This chain connects TRBV18 to TRBJ2-7; tentatively, D is TRBD1 (6 bases). Germline V lookup: CDR1 KGHSH, CDR2 LQKENI. The CDR3 loop spans 14 amino acids. V was cut by 2 bases and J by 1 base, with 9 bases left in between. The CDR3 nucleotides read TGTGCCAGCTCACCAAAGGACAGATCCTACGAGCAGTACTTC. This gives the protein CASSPKDRSYEQYF.

The rearrangement uses TRBV24-1 and TRBJ2-1; maybe TRBD1 (6 bases). The V end lost 2 bases, the J end lost 3 bases, and 16 bases lay between the germline ends. The CDR3 spans 17 residues. Per the germline V gene, CDR1 is KGHDR and CDR2 is SFDVKD. The CDR3 region has the DNA TGTGCCACCAGTGATTCCCCCAGGGGTTCCTTCTACAATGAGCAGTTCTTC. It specifies CATSDSPRGSFYNEQFF.

CDR3 nucleotide sequence: TGTGCCATCAGTGAGGGACTAGTCCCAGATACGCAGTATTTT. It codes for CAISEGLVPDTQYF. V usage is TRBV10-3 and J usage is TRBJ2-3; 7 bases map to TRBD2. The CDR3 contains 14 residues. The germline V gene has CDR1 ENHRY and CDR2 SYGVKD. V trimming: 2 bases; J trimming: 4 bases; junction bases outside the gene matches: 3.

The genes are TRBV23-1 and TRBJ2-7; TRBD1 matches at 11 bases. TRBV23-1 is sorted into the ORF group, with uncertain function. The J segment lost 0 bases and the V segment lost 7 bases, leaving 11 bases of the junction unmatched. This CDR3 contains 17 residues. Here the CDR3 DNA reads TGCGCCAGCAAAACCCACGGGACAGGGGGACACTCCTACGAGCAGTACTTC. Translated, it gives CASKTHGTGGHSYEQYF.

The chain carries TRBV7-2 and TRBJ1-1, with a possible D match to TRBD1 (5 bases). Germline assignment: CDR1 SGHTA and CDR2 FQGNSA. The CDR3 is 14 amino acids. V was cut by 4 bases and J by 4 bases, with 13 bases left in between. CDR3 sequence: CASSSAGDVTEAFF. The CDR3 DNA reads TGTGCCAGCAGCTCGGCGGGGGACGTCACTGAAGCTTTCTTT.